These 12 T cell receptor beta chains came from one sample sequenced in a study of identical twins. TCRdb re-analysed the 5' RACE reads in MiXCR, keeping a single row per CDR3 protein. The data contain fewer than 900,000 distinct CDR3 sequences, 21% of them singletons. The same sample was also studied in work on T cells expressing NK-cell markers.

The specimen sequenced was PBMCs. These receptors originate from a woman between 18 and 29 years old in good health.

This clonotype was counted a few times. This chain joins TRBV20-1 and TRBJ2-7; 7 bases align to TRBD1. Germline CDR1 reads DFQATT; CDR2 reads SNEGSKA (reference sequence). The CDR3 spans 12 residues. CDR3 sequence reads: CSADRLSYEQYF. The CDR3 DNA sequence: TGCAGCGCGGACAGGCTCTCCTACGAGCAGTACTTC.

The J gene is TRBJ2-2, the V gene TRBV20-1; D might be TRBD1 or TRBD2, each matching 5 bases. CDR3 size: 11 residues. V lost 3 bases and J lost 10, with 9 bases in between. CDR1 is DFQATT, CDR2 SNEGSKA, per germline (reference sequence). The CDR3 spells CSARRGEELFF. The DNA for the CDR3 is TGCAGTGCTAGGAGAGGGGAGGAGCTGTTTTTT.

As DNA, the CDR3 is TGCAGTGCTAGAGATCCGACAGGGCATCAGCCCCAGCATTTT. Amino acid sequence: CSARDPTGHQPQHF. This sequence joins TRBV20-1 and TRBJ1-5, with 7 bases lining up with TRBD1. Trimming took 0 bases from V and 5 from J; bases not matched to a gene: 4. The CDR3 spans 14 residues. Germline loops: CDR1 DFQATT, CDR2 SNEGSKA (reference sequence).

The chain combines TRBV20-1 with TRBJ2-5, with D perhaps TRBD2 (6 bases). Germline V gene data show CDR1 as DFQATT and CDR2 as SNEGSKA (reference sequence). The ends were cut back, 4 bases at V and 1 base at J, with 13 bases in the middle. The CDR3 is 14 amino acids. The CDR3 region has the DNA TGCAGTGCTACCCCGGACTACCTCCAAGAGACCCAGTACTTC. This encodes CSATPDYLQETQYF.

This clonotype was counted at least ten times. V usage is TRBV27 and J usage is TRBJ1-1; no definite D call. Trimming took off 5 bases at V and 0 bases at J, with 7 bases between the two ends. Germline lookup yields CDR1 MNHEY and CDR2 SMNVEV (reference sequence). CDR3 size: 13 residues. The CDR3 loop is CASSDGLNTEAFF. CDR3 nucleotides: TGTGCCAGCAGTGACGGCTTGAACACTGAAGCTTTCTTT.

This clonotype was observed a handful of times. V gene TRBV30 combines with J gene TRBJ2-3, with D uncertain. Trimming took off 0 bases at V and 5 bases at J, with 3 bases between the two ends. From germline, CDR1 is GTSNPN and CDR2 SVGIG (reference sequence). This CDR3 region has 11 residues. Written as DNA, the CDR3 is TGTGCCTGGAGTGTATTAGATACGCAGTATTTT. It yields the protein CAWSVLDTQYF.

This chain uses TRBV20-1 with TRBJ2-7; TRBD2 aligns across 8 bases. J gave up 3 bases and V 2 bases, and 6 bases lay outside the gene matches. The CDR3 covers 14 residues. Germline V gene sequence: CDR1 DFQATT, CDR2 SNEGSKA (reference sequence). In nucleotides, the CDR3 is TGCAGTGCTAGATCAAGCGGGGGCAACTACGAGCAGTACTTC. This sequence encodes CSARSSGGNYEQYF.

The V gene is TRBV24-1, the J gene TRBJ1-5; possibly TRBD1 for D (6 bases). Germline assignment: CDR1 KGHDR and CDR2 SFDVKD. Trimming took off 3 bases at V and 0 bases at J, with 11 bases between the two ends. There are 16 residues in the CDR3. CDR3: CATSDETGISNQPQHF. The CDR3 DNA reads TGTGCCACCAGTGATGAAACAGGGATTAGCAATCAGCCCCAGCATTTT.

The table lists this clonotype with many counts. The chain is built from TRBV20-1 and TRBJ2-4, with TRBD1 identical over 9 bases. Germline V gene sequence: CDR1 DFQATT, CDR2 SNEGSKA (reference sequence). Unmatched junction bases numbered 7, after V lost 5 bases and J lost 8 bases. The CDR3 sequence is 13 residues long. CDR3 sequence reads: CSASRDREDIQYF. The CDR3 DNA reads as TGCAGTGCTTCCCGGGACAGGGAGGACATTCAGTACTTC.

This clonotype has at least ten counts. This chain joins TRBV3-1 and TRBJ2-1; a weak D match, TRBD2 (6 bases). This CDR3 has 15 residues. V was pared by 1 base and J by 1 base, with 8 bases between. CDR1 and CDR2 from the germline V gene are LGHDT and YNNKEL (reference sequence). The CDR3 protein is CASSQAGTSYNEQFF. The CDR3 DNA sequence: TGTGCCAGCAGCCAAGCTGGGACTTCCTACAATGAGCAGTTCTTC.

This clonotype has a handful of counts. The CDR3 sequence: CSARPGQGTANYGYTF. CDR3 bases: TGCAGTGCTAGGCCGGGACAGGGTACAGCTAACTATGGCTACACCTTC. The rearrangement joins TRBV20-1 to TRBJ1-2; TRBD1 matches at 9 bases. Germline V gene data show CDR1 as DFQATT and CDR2 as SNEGSKA (reference sequence). With 3 bases clipped from V and 0 bases from J, the junction kept 8 bases outside the gene matches. The CDR3 totals 16 residues.

This clonotype was detected a few times. The chain couples TRBV7-9 to TRBJ2-1; TRBD2 matches 7 bases. V gave up 5 bases and J gave up 6 bases; unmatched junction bases: 10. Germline-derived CDR1 and CDR2 are SEHNR and FQNEAQ (reference sequence). CDR3 length equals 15 residues. As DNA, the CDR3 is TGTGCCAGCAGCCCCGGACTAGTGGTAGGCAATGAGCAGTTCTTC. Its protein product is CASSPGLVVGNEQFF.